This T cell receptor beta chain was sequenced for a study of human T cells and chemical hapten exposure. Study overall: Patients, mostly women, had alopecia areata, alopecia totalis or alopecia universalis.

This clonotype has ten or more counts. What the library attached to individual cDNA molecules were unique molecular identifiers. In TCRdb, the RACE reads were re-called with MiXCR into one record per CDR3 protein. The sample shows 350,000 to 400,000 distinct CDR3 sequences, 5.1% of them seen only once. Time point: pre-sensitization, week 0. The treatment here: therapeutic diphenylcyclopropenone sensitization with weekly scalp DPC. Alopecia patients between 18 and 70 years old and suitable for DPC were used as donors. The V and J ends lost 1 base and 2 bases respectively, with 6 bases between them. The CDR3 is made up of 14 amino acids.

The sample in question was whole blood, obtained in connection with sensitization to the hapten diphenylcyclopropenone (DPC). The clonotype was recovered from a woman in her fifties or sixties with alopecia areata. Some clones in this sample may be carry-over from other donors' samples. The rearrangement uses TRBV12-3 or TRBV12-4 and TRBJ2-4, with unresolved D. Written as DNA, the CDR3 is TGTGCCAGCAGTTTAGGGGTGCCCAAAAACATTCAGTACTTC. Translated: CASSLGVPKNIQYF.